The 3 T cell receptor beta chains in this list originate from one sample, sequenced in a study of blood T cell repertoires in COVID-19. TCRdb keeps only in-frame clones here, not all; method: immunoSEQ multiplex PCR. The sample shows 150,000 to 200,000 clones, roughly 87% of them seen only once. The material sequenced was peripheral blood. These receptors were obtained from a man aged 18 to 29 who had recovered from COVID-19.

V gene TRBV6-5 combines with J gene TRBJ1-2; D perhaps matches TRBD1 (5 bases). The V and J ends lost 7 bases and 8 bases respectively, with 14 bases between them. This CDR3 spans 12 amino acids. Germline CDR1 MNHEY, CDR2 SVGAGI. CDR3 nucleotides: TGTGCCAGCACCAGCCGGACAAGGGGCTACACCTTC. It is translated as CASTSRTRGYTF.

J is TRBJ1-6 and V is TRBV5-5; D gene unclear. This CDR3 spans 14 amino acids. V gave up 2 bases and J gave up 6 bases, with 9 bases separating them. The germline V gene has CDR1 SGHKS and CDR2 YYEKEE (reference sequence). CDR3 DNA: TGTGCCAGCAGCTTCAGGTCAACTAATTCACCCCTCCACTTT. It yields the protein CASSFRSTNSPLHF.

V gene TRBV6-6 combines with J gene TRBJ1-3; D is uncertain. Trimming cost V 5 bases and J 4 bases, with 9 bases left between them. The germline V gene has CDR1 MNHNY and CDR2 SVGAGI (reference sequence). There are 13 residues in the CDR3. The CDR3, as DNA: TGTGCCAGCAGTCTCAGTGAAGGAAACACCATATATTTT. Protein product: CASSLSEGNTIYF.